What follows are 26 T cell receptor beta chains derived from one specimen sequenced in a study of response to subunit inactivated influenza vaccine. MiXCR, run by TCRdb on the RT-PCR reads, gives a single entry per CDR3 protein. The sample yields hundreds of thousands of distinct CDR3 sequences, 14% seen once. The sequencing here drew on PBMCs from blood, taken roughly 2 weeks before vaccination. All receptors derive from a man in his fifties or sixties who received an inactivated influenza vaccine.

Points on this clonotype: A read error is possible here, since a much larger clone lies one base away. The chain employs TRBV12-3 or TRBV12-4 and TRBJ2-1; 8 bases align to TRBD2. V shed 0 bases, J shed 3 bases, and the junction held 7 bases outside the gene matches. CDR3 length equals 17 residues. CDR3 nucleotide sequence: TGTGCCAGCAGTTTAGCGCGACTAGCGTGGGGCTACAATGAGCAGTTCTTC. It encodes CASSLARLAWGYNEQFF.

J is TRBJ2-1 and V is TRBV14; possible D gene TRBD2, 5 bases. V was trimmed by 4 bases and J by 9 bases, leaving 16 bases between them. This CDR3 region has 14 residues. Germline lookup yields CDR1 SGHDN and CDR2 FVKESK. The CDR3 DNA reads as TGTGCCAGCAGCCGGATCAGCGGCGTGGGTGAGCAGTTCTTC. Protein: CASSRISGVGEQFF.

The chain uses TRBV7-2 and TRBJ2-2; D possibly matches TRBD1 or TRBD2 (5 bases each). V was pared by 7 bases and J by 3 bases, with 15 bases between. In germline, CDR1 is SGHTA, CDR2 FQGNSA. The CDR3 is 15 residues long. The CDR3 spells CASKRGARDTGELFF. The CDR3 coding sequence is TGTGCCAGCAAGAGAGGGGCTAGAGACACCGGGGAGCTGTTTTTT.

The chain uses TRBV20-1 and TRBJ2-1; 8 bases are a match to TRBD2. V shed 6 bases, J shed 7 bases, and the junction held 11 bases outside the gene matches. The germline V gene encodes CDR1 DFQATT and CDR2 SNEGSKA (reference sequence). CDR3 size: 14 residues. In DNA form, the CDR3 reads TGCAGTGCCTTTAGTAGCGGGATAGAGAATGAGCAGTTCTTC. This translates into CSAFSSGIENEQFF.

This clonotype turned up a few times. CDR3 DNA: TGCGCCAGCAGCCAAGATGACGGCGGCTACAATGAGCAGTTCTTC. Translated: CASSQDDGGYNEQFF. The genes are TRBV4-1 and TRBJ2-1; the D is unclear. The CDR3 contains 15 residues. Looked up from germline, CDR1 is MGHRA and CDR2 is YSYEKL. The V gene lost 0 bases and the J gene lost 3 bases, with 9 bases spanning the gap.

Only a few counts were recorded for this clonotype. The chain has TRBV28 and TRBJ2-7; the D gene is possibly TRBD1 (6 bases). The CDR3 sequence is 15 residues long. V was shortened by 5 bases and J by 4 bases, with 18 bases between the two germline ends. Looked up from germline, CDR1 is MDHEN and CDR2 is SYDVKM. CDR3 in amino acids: CASSTPLPGEYEQYF. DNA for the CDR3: TGTGCCAGCAGTACCCCCCTTCCAGGGGAATACGAGCAGTACTTC. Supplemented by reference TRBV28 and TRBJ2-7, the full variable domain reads DVKVTQSSRYLVKRTGEKVFLECVQDMDHENMFWYRQDPGLGLRLIYFSYDVKMKEKGDIPEGYSVSREKKERFSLILESASTNQTSMYLCASSTPLPGEYEQYFGPGTRLTVT.

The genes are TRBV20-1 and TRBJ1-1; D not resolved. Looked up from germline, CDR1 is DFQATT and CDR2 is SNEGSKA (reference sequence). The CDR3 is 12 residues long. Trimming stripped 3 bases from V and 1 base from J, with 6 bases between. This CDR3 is CSASSPNTEAFF. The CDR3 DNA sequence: TGCAGTGCTAGTTCTCCGAACACTGAAGCTTTCTTT.

The CDR3 nucleotides are TGTGCCAGCAGCCCACAGGTTAAATATGGCTACACCTTC. Protein: CASSPQVKYGYTF. The rearrangement links TRBV12-3 or TRBV12-4 to TRBJ1-2; D may be TRBD1 (5 bases). Trimming left V 6 bases short and J 5 bases short, with 13 bases between. The CDR3 has 13 amino acids.

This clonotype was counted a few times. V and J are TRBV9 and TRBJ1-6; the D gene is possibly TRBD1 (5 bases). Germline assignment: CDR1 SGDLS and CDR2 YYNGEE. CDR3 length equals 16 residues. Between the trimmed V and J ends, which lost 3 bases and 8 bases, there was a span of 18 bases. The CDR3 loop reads CASSALPGPGYSPLHF. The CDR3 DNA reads TGTGCCAGCAGCGCCCTACCGGGACCGGGGTATTCACCCCTCCACTTT.

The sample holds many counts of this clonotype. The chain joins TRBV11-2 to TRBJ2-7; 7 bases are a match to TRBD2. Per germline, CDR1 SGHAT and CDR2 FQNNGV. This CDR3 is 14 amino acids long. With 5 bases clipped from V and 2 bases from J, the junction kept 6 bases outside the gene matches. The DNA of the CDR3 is TGTGCCAGCAGCCCCGGACGGGGGGCCTACGAGCAGTACTTC. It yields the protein CASSPGRGAYEQYF.

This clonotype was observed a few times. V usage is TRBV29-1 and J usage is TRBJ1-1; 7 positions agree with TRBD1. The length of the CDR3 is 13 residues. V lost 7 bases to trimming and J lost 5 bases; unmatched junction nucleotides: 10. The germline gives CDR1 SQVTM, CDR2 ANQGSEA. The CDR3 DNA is TGCAGCGGTGTGACAGGGAGAGGTACTGAAGCTTTCTTT. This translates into CSGVTGRGTEAFF. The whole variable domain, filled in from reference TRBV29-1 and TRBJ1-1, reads SAVISQKPSRDICQRGTSLTIQCQVDSQVTMMFWYRQQPGQSLTLIATANQGSEATYESGFVIDKFPISRPNLTFSTLTVSNMSPEDSSIYLCSGVTGRGTEAFFGQGTRLTVV.

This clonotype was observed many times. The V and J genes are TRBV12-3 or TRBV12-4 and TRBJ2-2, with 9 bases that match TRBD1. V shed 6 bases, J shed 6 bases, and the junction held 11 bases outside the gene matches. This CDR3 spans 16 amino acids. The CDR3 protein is CASRTTGGSLAGELFF. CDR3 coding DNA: TGTGCCAGCAGAACGACAGGGGGGTCGCTCGCCGGGGAGCTGTTTTTT.

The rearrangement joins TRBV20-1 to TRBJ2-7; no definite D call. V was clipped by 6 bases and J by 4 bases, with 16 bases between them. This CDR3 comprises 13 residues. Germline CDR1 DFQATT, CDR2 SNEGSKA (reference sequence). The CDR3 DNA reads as TGCAGTGCCCTGGACCGAGTTGGGTACGAGCAGTACTTC. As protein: CSALDRVGYEQYF.

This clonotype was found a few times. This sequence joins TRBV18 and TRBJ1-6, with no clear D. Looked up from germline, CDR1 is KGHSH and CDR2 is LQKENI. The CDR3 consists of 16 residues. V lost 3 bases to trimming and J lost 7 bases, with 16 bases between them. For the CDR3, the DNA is TGTGCCAGCTCACCTTTAAGTGTCGGGGAGAATTCACCCCTCCACTTT. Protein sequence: CASSPLSVGENSPLHF.

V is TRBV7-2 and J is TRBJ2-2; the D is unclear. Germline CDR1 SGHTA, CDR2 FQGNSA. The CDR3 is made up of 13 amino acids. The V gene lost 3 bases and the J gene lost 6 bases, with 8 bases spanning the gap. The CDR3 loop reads CASSLKEPGELFF. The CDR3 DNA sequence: TGTGCCAGCAGCTTGAAGGAGCCCGGGGAGCTGTTTTTT.

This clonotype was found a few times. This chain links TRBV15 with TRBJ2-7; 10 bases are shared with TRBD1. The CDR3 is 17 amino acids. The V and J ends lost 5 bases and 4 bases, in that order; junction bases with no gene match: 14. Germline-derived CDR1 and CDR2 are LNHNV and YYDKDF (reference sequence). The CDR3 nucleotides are TGTGCCACCAGCGAAAATTACGGGACAGGGGCATTATACGAGCAGTACTTC. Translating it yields CATSENYGTGALYEQYF.

CDR3 sequence: CASSQRSQGTGELFF. The CDR3 nucleotides read TGTGCCAGCAGCCAACGTAGCCAGGGGACCGGGGAGCTGTTTTTT. This sequence joins TRBV3-1 and TRBJ2-2; weak D call: TRBD1 (6 bases). The CDR3 totals 15 residues. CDR1 and CDR2 from the germline V gene are LGHDT and YNNKEL (reference sequence). The ends were cut back, 2 bases at V and 5 bases at J, with 12 bases in the middle.

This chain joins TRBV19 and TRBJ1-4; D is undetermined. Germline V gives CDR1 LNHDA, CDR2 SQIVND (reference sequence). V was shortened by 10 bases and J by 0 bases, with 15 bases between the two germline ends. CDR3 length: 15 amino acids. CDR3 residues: CATSGRRATNEKLFF. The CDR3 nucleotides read TGTGCCACCAGCGGCAGACGGGCAACTAATGAAAAACTGTTTTTT.

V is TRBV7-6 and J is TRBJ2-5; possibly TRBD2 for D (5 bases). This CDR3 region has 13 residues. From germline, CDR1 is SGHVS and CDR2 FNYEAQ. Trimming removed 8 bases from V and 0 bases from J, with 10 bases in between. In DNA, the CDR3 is TGTGCCAGCGTCAGGAGGTACCAAGAGACCCAGTACTTC. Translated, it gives CASVRRYQETQYF. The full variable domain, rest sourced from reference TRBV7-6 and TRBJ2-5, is GAGVSQSPRYKVTKRGQDVALRCDPISGHVSLYWYRQALGQGPEFLTYFNYEAQQDKSGLPNDRFSAERPEGSISTLTIQRTEQRDSAMYRCASVRRYQETQYFGPGTRLLVL.

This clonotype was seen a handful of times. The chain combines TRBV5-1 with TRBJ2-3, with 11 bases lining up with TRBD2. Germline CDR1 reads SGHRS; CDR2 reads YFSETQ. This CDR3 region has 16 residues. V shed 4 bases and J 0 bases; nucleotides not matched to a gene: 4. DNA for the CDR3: TGCGCCAGCAGCCTAATAGCGGGAGGGAGCACAGATACGCAGTATTTT. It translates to CASSLIAGGSTDTQYF.

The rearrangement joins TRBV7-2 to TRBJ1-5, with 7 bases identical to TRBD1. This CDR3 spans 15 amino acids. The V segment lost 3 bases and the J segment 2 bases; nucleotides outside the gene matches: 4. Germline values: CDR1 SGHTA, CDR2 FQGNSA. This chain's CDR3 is CASSFIGQGNQPQHF. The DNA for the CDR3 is TGTGCCAGCAGCTTCATCGGACAGGGCAATCAGCCCCAGCATTTT.

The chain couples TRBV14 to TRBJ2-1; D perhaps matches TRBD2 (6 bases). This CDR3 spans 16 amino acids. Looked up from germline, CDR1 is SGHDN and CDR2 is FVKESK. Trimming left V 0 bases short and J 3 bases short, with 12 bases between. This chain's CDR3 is CASSQDVAALYNEQFF. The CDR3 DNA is TGTGCCAGCAGCCAAGATGTAGCGGCCCTCTACAATGAGCAGTTCTTC.

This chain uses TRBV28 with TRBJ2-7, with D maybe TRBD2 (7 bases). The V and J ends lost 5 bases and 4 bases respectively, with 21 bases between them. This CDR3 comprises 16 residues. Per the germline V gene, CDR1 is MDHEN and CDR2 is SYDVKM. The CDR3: CASSGGAVGTFYEQYF. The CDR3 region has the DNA TGTGCCAGCAGTGGGGGGGCTGTTGGAACCTTTTACGAGCAGTACTTC.

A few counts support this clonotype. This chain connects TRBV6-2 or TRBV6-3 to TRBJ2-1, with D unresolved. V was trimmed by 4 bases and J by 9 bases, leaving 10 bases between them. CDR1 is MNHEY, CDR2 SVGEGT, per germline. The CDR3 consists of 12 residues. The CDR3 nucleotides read TGTGCCAGCAGTTCACTGGGTTTTGAGCAGTTCTTC. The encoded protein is CASSSLGFEQFF.

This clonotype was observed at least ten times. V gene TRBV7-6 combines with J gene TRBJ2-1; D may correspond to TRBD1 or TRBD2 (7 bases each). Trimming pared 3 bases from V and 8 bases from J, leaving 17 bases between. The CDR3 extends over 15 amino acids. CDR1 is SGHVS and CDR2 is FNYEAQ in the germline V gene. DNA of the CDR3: TGTGCCAGCAGCTTTCCGGGACAGCGGGATGATGAGCAGTTCTTC. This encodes CASSFPGQRDDEQFF.

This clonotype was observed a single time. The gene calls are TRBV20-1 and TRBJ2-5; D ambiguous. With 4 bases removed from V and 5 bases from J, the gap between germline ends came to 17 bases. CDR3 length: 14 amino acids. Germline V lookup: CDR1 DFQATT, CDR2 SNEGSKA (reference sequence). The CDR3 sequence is CSAIRPEISETQYF. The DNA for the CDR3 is TGCAGTGCTATTCGACCCGAGATTTCGGAGACCCAGTACTTC.